The sequence of this T cell receptor beta chain was determined in a study of blood T cell repertoires in COVID-19 (dated by TCRdb to 2018 to 2020). About the study as a whole: Collaborator samples came from the United States, Italy and Spain and covered acute and convalescent phases of COVID-19. The prospective study material was composed of cDNA or gDNA derived from T cells, B-cell-depleted T cells, or PBMCs. The dataset comprised deeply sampled blood TCRbeta repertoires from subjects exposed to, actively infected with, or recovered from COVID-19. A freely available public database, intended as a resource for researchers studying the immune response to SARS-CoV-2, is where the repertoires were released. The samples were drawn from the first 160 participants of the ongoing ImmuneRACE study and from roughly 1,300 subjects provided by 6 global collaborators. Nearly every sample came with metadata listing a de-identified subject ID, COVID-19 status, age in years and sex. Where HLA class I and class II types were available, the types were taken from metadata supplied by the sample provider, not from assay-based typing. General study outcomes and caveats: How much clinical and demographic metadata was included differed by source and by participant, and the metadata was provided uncurated.

Measured from the cysteine to the phenylalanine, the CDR3 is 16 residues long. Only the CDR3 portion is preserved as DNA: 48 bases, with reading frame beginning at the first base. Trimming removed 4 bases from V and 9 bases from J; the gene matches leave 11 bases unexplained. The germline V gene encodes CDR1 SGDLS and CDR2 YYNGEE. With respect to this clone: Its antigen remains undetermined. The sample holds no much larger clone one base away, and base qualities are not on file.

TCRbeta CDR3 regions were amplified from genomic DNA by means of the immunoSEQ Assay, a bias-controlled multiplex PCR. The study's own analysis went as follows. Nucleated cell counts per sample were estimated from amplification of reference gene primers within the assay. To quantify the absolute abundance of each unique TCRbeta CDR3 rearrangement, sequence reads were collapsed and filtered. For each sample, productive Simpson clonality was calculated as the square root of Simpson's diversity index over productive rearrangements. As stored in TCRdb, this immuneACCESS dataset retains in-frame rearrangements with V and J assigned. A fraction of the clones does not appear; measured against another copy, unresolved V genes explain less than half of the discrepancy, and the remainder lacks a known reason. D and trimming were read from the DNA, whereas the V and J calls and clone size are those reported in that table. The sample includes 150,000 to 200,000 clones, with 84% observed a single time. Of the sample, about 12% is held by the ten largest clones.

Enrolling through a virtual design, the prospective study's participants ranged in age from roughly 18 to 89 years and lived across roughly 24 United States geographic areas. To assign participants to cohorts, the prospective study relied on clinical history that participants themselves reported in a screening survey and a study questionnaire. Recovered participants in ImmuneRACE Cohort 3 were defined by two consecutive negative NP/OP PCR tests, clearance by a healthcare professional, or resolution of symptoms. In the prospective study, whole blood, serum and a nasopharyngeal or oropharyngeal swab were collected from each participant by mobile phlebotomists. Additional blood draws and questionnaires over a 2-month period could optionally be provided by prospective study participants. Prospective study blood samples were shipped either frozen or at room temperature before DNA extraction.

The receptor chain draws on TRBV9 and TRBJ2-3; 13 middle bases align to TRBD2. The sequencing sample was made of PBMCs or T cells enriched from blood (not recorded which). This sequence was found in a man aged 50 to 60 who had recovered from COVID-19. In nucleotides, the sequence is TGTGCCAGCAGCATTACTAGCGGGGGGGCCGGACTGACGCAGTATTTT. This gives the protein CASSITSGGAGLTQYF.